This T cell receptor (beta chain) originates from a study of CD8+ T cells in alopecia areata (dated by TCRdb to 2016 to 2019). About the investigation overall: The treated patients took part in an open-label pilot trial in which moderate-to-severe alopecia areata was treated with oral tofacitinib at 5 to 10 mg twice daily. Tofacitinib was given for 6 to 18 months, followed by 6 months of follow-up off drug to assess delayed response and recurrence. In treated patients, disease severity was measured using the SALT score, which gives the percentage of scalp surface area affected. The study used high-throughput TCRbeta sequencing to examine T cell clonal expansion in alopecia areata, in both the C3H/HeJ mouse model and human patients. Human TCRbeta sequencing covered scalp tissue and sorted CD4+ and CD8+ peripheral blood T cells from patchy and totalis/universalis alopecia areata patients and healthy controls. Patients on tofacitinib were biopsied at baseline and after 4 and 24 weeks of treatment, and several of the patients also had a later scalp biopsy. Clonality in the scalp was compared among normal scalp (n=4), patchy alopecia areata scalp (n=8), and alopecia totalis/universalis scalp (n=8). The RNA source kit depended on sample type: the PAXgene miRNA kit for fixed scalp, the miRNeasy kit for PBMCs, and the RNeasy kit for mouse skin. Amplification of TCRbeta CDR3 regions was done by immunoSEQ multiplex PCR using 35 Vbeta forward primers and 13 Jbeta reverse primers. Overall results and qualifications from the work: The treated cohort was small, with a single nonresponder, so links between baseline CD8+ expansion and response need larger studies. Shared TCR sequences between patients were less evident than in mice, which may be partly attributable to HLA diversity in the patient population. Resident alphabeta T cells in normal human skin are also sequenced, complicating scalp TCR repertoire analysis, unlike mouse skin dominated by gammadelta T cells. Many expanded lesional clones persisted in scalp and blood during tofacitinib treatment, which may partly explain relapse after stopping treatment. Tofacitinib significantly lowered scalp clonality and the number of expanded CD8+ clones among the top 100 scalp clones. Higher clonality and more expanded CD8+ clones were observed in lesional scalp than in normal scalp, particularly in alopecia totalis/universalis, a finding suggestive of antigenic drive.

Notes on this clone: The clone's antigen remains unknown. No quality values exist for individual bases; no much larger clone is one base distant.

Sequences GTSNPN (CDR1) and SVGIG (CDR2) are obtained from the germline V gene (reference sequence). The CDR3 has 15 amino acids, counting the end cysteine and phenylalanine. Only CDR3 DNA is held: 45 bases, read in frame from base 1. From V the trimming removes 8 bases and from J it removes 1 base, while the gene matches leave 12 bases of the junction unaccounted for. The sample's time point label, decoded: about 25 weeks on oral tofacitinib. The sample's treatment or condition label, in plain terms: oral pan-JAK inhibitor, 5-10 mg twice daily. From alopecia areata patients, peripheral blood was collected along with lesional scalp punch biopsies. PBMCs were isolated by density centrifugation and stained for CD3, CD4 and CD8, after which CD4+ and CD8+ T cells were sorted on a FACSAria. Library construction relied on the immunoSEQ multiplex PCR assay. RNA was extracted from all samples and reverse transcribed into cDNA, which served as template for TCR sequencing. First-strand cDNA was synthesized with SuperScript III using a 2:1 mix of oligo-dT and random hexamers. A synthetic immune receptor repertoire was used to gauge amplification bias, and whatever bias remained was removed computationally. The original methods were these. Raw reads were preprocessed to remove errors, and CDR3 was defined according to IMGT conventions as the region from the conserved cysteine to phenylalanine. To get clonality, Shannon entropy was normalized by log2 of the number of productive unique TCRs and the result was subtracted from 1. CD4 or CD8 identity of scalp clones was inferred by cross-referencing scalp TCRbeta sequences with sorted blood CD4 and CD8 repertoires. In its TCRdb copy, this immuneACCESS table keeps in-frame sequences only and misses some clones. Where compared with another copy, unresolved V genes explain less than half of these, and the others have no known cause. V and J calls and clone size are given by that table; D and trimming were obtained from the DNA. This sample lists over 150,000 clones; about 55% were detected once. Of the sample, 11% falls within the top ten clones.

The source is a human donor with alopecia areata. The V and J segments used are TRBV30 and TRBJ1-1, and TRBD1 matches 8 of the central bases. Sequenced material: CD8+ T cells sorted from blood, taken at week 24, from a patient treated with tofacitinib. The encoded CDR3 is CAAPPMDRANTEAFF. The sequenced DNA: TGTGCCGCACCTCCCATGGACAGGGCGAACACTGAAGCTTTCTTT.